These 27 T cell receptor beta chains came from one sample sequenced in a study of immune evolution from preneoplasia to lung adenocarcinoma. Profiling relied on immunoSEQ multiplex PCR, and the TCRdb table lists in-frame clones only, not all of them. Of roughly 38,000 clones in the sample, roughly four fifths were seen once. What was sequenced was FFPE invasive lung adenocarcinoma tissue. Receptors were obtained from a person aged 55 to 75 with lung adenocarcinoma.

The chain couples TRBV9 to TRBJ2-7, with D maybe TRBD2 (5 bases). The CDR3 contains 15 residues. Germline assignment: CDR1 SGDLS and CDR2 YYNGEE. Trimming took 2 bases from V and 7 from J, leaving 19 bases between them. The DNA for the CDR3 is TGTGCCAGCAGCGTCTCGGCCAATCGGGCGGGTGAGCAGTACTTC. Translation: CASSVSANRAGEQYF.

In its sample, this clone was seen a few times. The genes are TRBV2 and TRBJ2-7; D is possibly TRBD1 (6 bases). The CDR3 has 14 amino acids. Germline assignment: CDR1 SNHLY and CDR2 FYNNEI. Trimming shortened V by 6 bases and J by 5 bases, and 17 bases separated the two germline ends. The CDR3 coding sequence is TGTGCCAGCAGAGGGGGTAATCACGGGGACGAGCAGTACTTC. This sequence encodes CASRGGNHGDEQYF.

This chain joins TRBV7-6 and TRBJ2-7, with D possibly called TRBD1 or TRBD2 (6 bases each). V lost 1 base and J lost 6, with 16 bases in between. From germline, CDR1 is SGHVS and CDR2 FNYEAQ. The CDR3 runs to 15 residues. The CDR3 DNA reads as TGTGCCAGCAGCTTAGAAGGTTGGGGGGCAGCCGAGCAGTACTTC. Protein product: CASSLEGWGAAEQYF.

This chain uses TRBV18 with TRBJ2-2, with unresolved D. CDR3 length equals 15 residues. With 3 bases removed from V and 5 bases from J, the gap between germline ends came to 13 bases. Germline V gene data show CDR1 as KGHSH and CDR2 as LQKENI. The CDR3 protein is CASSPQPGGTGELFF. For the CDR3, the DNA is TGTGCCAGCTCACCTCAACCCGGTGGTACCGGGGAGCTGTTTTTT.

CDR3 sequence (DNA): TGTGCCAGCAGTTTATCGCGTGGACTAGGCGCGGGGGATGAGCAGTTCTTC. Amino acid sequence: CASSLSRGLGAGDEQFF. V gene TRBV27 combines with J gene TRBJ2-1, with 7 bases fitting TRBD2. CDR1 MNHEY and CDR2 SMNVEV come from the germline V gene (reference sequence). The CDR3 loop spans 17 amino acids. V dropped 0 bases and J dropped 8; count of bases not matched to a gene: 13.

This chain links TRBV28 with TRBJ1-3; D call uncertain. CDR1 is MDHEN, CDR2 SYDVKM, per germline. The V end was cut by 2 bases, the J end by 0 bases, with 11 bases between. The CDR3 has 16 amino acids. CDR3 DNA: TGTGCCAGCAGTTTAAGTGCCGGCTACTCTGGAAACACCATATATTTT. Protein sequence: CASSLSAGYSGNTIYF.

A word on this clone: Other nucleotide sequences in the sample specify the same CDR3. The J gene is TRBJ2-7, the V gene TRBV20-1, with D unclear. CDR3 length equals 11 residues. Germline CDR1 reads DFQATT; CDR2 reads SNEGSKA (reference sequence). V was cut by 1 base and J by 3 bases, with 4 bases left in between. CDR3 nucleotides: TGCAGTGCTAGAGGGGGCTACGAGCAGTACTTC. Translation gives CSARGGYEQYF.

The sample holds a few counts of this clone. The chain employs TRBV6-4 and TRBJ2-3, with 7 positions matching TRBD2. The CDR3 runs to 15 residues. The trim removed 3 bases at V and 2 bases at J, leaving 5 bases unmatched. From germline, CDR1 is MRHNA and CDR2 SNTAGT. The CDR3 protein is CASSEGREVTDTQYF. The CDR3 DNA follows: TGTGCCAGCAGTGAGGGGAGGGAGGTCACAGATACGCAGTATTTT.

The chain has TRBV7-8 and TRBJ2-1; D remains unclear. Trimming took off 7 bases at V and 0 bases at J, with 13 bases between the two ends. This CDR3 comprises 15 residues. Germline V gives CDR1 SGHVS, CDR2 FQNEAQ. The CDR3: CASTHEASSYNEQFF. The CDR3 DNA is TGTGCCAGCACCCACGAGGCCAGCTCCTACAATGAGCAGTTCTTC.

J is TRBJ2-3 and V is TRBV15, with a weak D call TRBD2 (7 bases). The CDR3 is made up of 15 amino acids. The germline gives CDR1 LNHNV, CDR2 YYDKDF (reference sequence). Trimming left V 8 bases short and J 5 bases short, with 20 bases between. The CDR3 DNA sequence: TGTGCCACCGGGGGCGATGGGAGGGCCGAAGATACGCAGTATTTT. Protein: CATGGDGRAEDTQYF.

The chain has TRBV5-1 and TRBJ2-3; D uncertain. The CDR3 runs 13 residues. Deletions cut 7 bases from V and 2 bases from J, with 11 bases between. Germline V gene lookup returns CDR1 SGHRS and CDR2 YFSETQ. Here the CDR3 reads CASGVVVTDTQYF. CDR3 in DNA: TGCGCCAGCGGTGTAGTAGTCACAGATACGCAGTATTTT.

This clone was detected only once. The V gene is TRBV29-1, the J gene TRBJ1-2; no clear D gene. The V and J ends lost 2 bases and 8 bases respectively, with 15 bases between them. CDR1 and CDR2 (germline): SQVTM, ANQGSEA. This CDR3 comprises 13 residues. CDR3 loop: CSVENRAGMGYTF. The CDR3 region has the DNA TGCAGCGTTGAAAATCGAGCAGGTATGGGCTACACCTTC.

The chain has TRBV11-1 and TRBJ1-4; D gene ambiguous. The germline gives CDR1 SGHAT, CDR2 FQDESV (reference sequence). V lost 5 bases and J lost 7, with 14 bases in between. This CDR3 is 14 amino acids long. The CDR3, as DNA: TGTGCCAGCAGCCGAGACGGAATCGGTGAAAAACTGTTTTTT. Translation gives CASSRDGIGEKLFF. The full variable domain, its missing parts supplied by reference TRBV11-1 and TRBJ1-4, is EAEVAQSPRYKITEKSQAVAFWCDPISGHATLYWYRQILGQGPELLVQFQDESVVDDSQLPKDRFSAERLKGVDSTLKIQPAELGDSAMYLCASSRDGIGEKLFFGSGTQLSVL.

As concerns this clone: Mismatch with germline at one junction end may stem from a read error. The rearrangement links TRBV10-2 to TRBJ2-2; D is unresolved. The CDR3 runs 12 residues. Per the germline V gene, CDR1 is WSHSY and CDR2 is SAAADI. This CDR3 reads CASSVYTEELFF. In DNA form, the CDR3 reads TGCGCCAGCAGTGTCTACACCGAGGAGCTGTTTTTT.

The rearrangement links TRBV7-2 to TRBJ2-1, with a possible D match to TRBD1 (6 bases). CDR1 is SGHTA and CDR2 is FQGNSA in the germline V gene. Trimming cost V 5 bases and J 10 bases, with 15 bases left between them. This CDR3 contains 13 residues. In DNA, the CDR3 is TGTGCCAGCAGCCCAGGGACAACCACGGAGCAGTTCTTC. It is translated as CASSPGTTTEQFF.

The chain recombines TRBV28 with TRBJ2-1; possibly TRBD2 for D (6 bases). The germline V gene has CDR1 MDHEN and CDR2 SYDVKM. V lost 6 bases, J lost 0 bases, and 12 bases lay in between. The CDR3 is 15 amino acids. The CDR3 DNA sequence: TGTGCCAGCAGCAACGGGGGAGCCTCCTACAATGAGCAGTTCTTC. This encodes CASSNGGASYNEQFF.

This chain joins TRBV7-2 and TRBJ2-2; the match to TRBD1 covers 8 bases. From germline, CDR1 is SGHTA and CDR2 FQGNSA. This CDR3 comprises 15 residues. The junction had 7 bases not matched to a gene; V was cut back by 5 bases and J by 5 bases. The CDR3 coding sequence is TGTGCCAGCAGCCGTGACAGGGGCACAACCGGGGAGCTGTTTTTT. Encoded protein: CASSRDRGTTGELFF. The full variable domain, with the rest looked up from reference TRBV7-2 and TRBJ2-2, is GAGVSQSPSNKVTEKGKDVELRCDPISGHTALYWYRQSLGQGLEFLIYFQGNSAPDKSGLPSDRFSAERTGGSVSTLTIQRTQQEDSAVYLCASSRDRGTTGELFFGEGSRLTVL.

The chain has TRBV4-2 and TRBJ2-1, with TRBD2 identical over 8 bases. Germline assignment: CDR1 LGHNA and CDR2 YNFKEQ. This CDR3 comprises 17 residues. The V and J ends lost 2 bases and 0 bases, in that order; junction bases with no gene match: 6. The CDR3 here is CASSQLRGTSSYNEQFF. The CDR3 DNA reads as TGTGCCAGCAGCCAACTCCGGGGGACTAGCTCCTACAATGAGCAGTTCTTC.

In DNA form, the CDR3 reads TGTGCCAGCAGTTCGACAGGGTGGGGAAACACCATATATTTT. The encoded protein is CASSSTGWGNTIYF. The chain is built from TRBV28 and TRBJ1-3, with 7 bases lining up with TRBD1. The CDR3 extends over 14 amino acids. With V trimmed by 4 bases and J by 4 bases, 4 bases remained unmatched. Germline assignment: CDR1 MDHEN and CDR2 SYDVKM.

This clone is labeled medium-sized. J is TRBJ2-2 and V is TRBV5-4; maybe TRBD2 (6 bases). Germline V gene lookup returns CDR1 SGHNT and CDR2 YYREEE (reference sequence). V was trimmed by 2 bases and J by 3 bases, leaving 11 bases between them. The CDR3 extends over 15 amino acids. CDR3 DNA: TGTGCCAGCAGCTTTGTGGGAGGAGACACCGGGGAGCTGTTTTTT. This sequence encodes CASSFVGGDTGELFF.

The rearrangement links TRBV19 to TRBJ2-2; either TRBD1 or TRBD2 may supply D (5 bases each). The CDR3 covers 14 residues. V gave up 8 bases and J gave up 6 bases, with 16 bases separating them. Per germline, CDR1 LNHDA and CDR2 SQIVND (reference sequence). Here the CDR3 reads CASGTGLEAGELFF. CDR3 in DNA: TGTGCCAGTGGGACGGGCTTAGAGGCCGGGGAGCTGTTTTTT.

The chain links TRBV5-6 to TRBJ2-7; D may be TRBD1 or TRBD2 (5 bases each). V was clipped by 0 bases and J by 0 bases, with 13 bases between them. This CDR3 contains 16 residues. From germline, CDR1 is SGHDT and CDR2 YYEEEE. CDR3 nucleotide sequence: TGTGCCAGCAGCTTGGAACGGGGCCTGTTCTCCTACGAGCAGTACTTC. It translates to CASSLERGLFSYEQYF.

The J gene is TRBJ1-4, the V gene TRBV12-5, with D hard to call. The CDR3 consists of 14 residues. V lost 1 base and J 4 bases, leaving 7 bases between the germline ends. In germline, CDR1 is LGHNT, CDR2 FRNRAP. The CDR3 protein is CASGLGRDNEKLFF. The CDR3 nucleotides are TGTGCTAGTGGTTTGGGGAGGGATAATGAAAAACTGTTTTTT.

The chain employs TRBV9 and TRBJ2-2; 9 bases match TRBD2. V lost 10 bases to trimming and J lost 3 bases; unmatched junction nucleotides: 10. The germline gives CDR1 SGDLS, CDR2 YYNGEE. The CDR3 consists of 15 residues. The DNA for the CDR3 is TGTGCCCAGGGCCTAGCGGGATCGGACACCGGGGAGCTGTTTTTT. Translation gives CAQGLAGSDTGELFF.

The chain couples TRBV18 to TRBJ2-5, with D hard to call. V was shortened by 3 bases and J by 0 bases, with 5 bases between the two germline ends. CDR1 is KGHSH and CDR2 is LQKENI in the germline V gene. The CDR3 has 13 residues. CDR3 nucleotides: TGTGCCAGCTCACCGGGGTACCAAGAGACCCAGTACTTC. Its translation: CASSPGYQETQYF.

This clone occurred a few times. This chain links TRBV5-1 with TRBJ1-3, with 7 bases fitting TRBD1. This CDR3 region has 17 residues. The germline CDR1 and CDR2 sequences are SGHRS and YFSETQ. V lost 0 bases to trimming and J lost 0 bases; unmatched junction nucleotides: 6. The CDR3 is CASSLGPGQSSGNTIYF. The CDR3 nucleotides are TGCGCCAGCAGCTTGGGACCGGGACAGAGCTCTGGAAACACCATATATTTT.

The chain links TRBV30 to TRBJ2-7, with 7 bases matching TRBD2. Germline trimming cut 1 base from V and 3 bases from J; bases unmatched to any gene: 6. Per the germline V gene, CDR1 is GTSNPN and CDR2 is SVGIG (reference sequence). The CDR3 totals 14 residues. The CDR3 nucleotides are TGTGCCTGGAGTGCTAGCGGTTTTAACTACGAGCAGTACTTC. Translation gives CAWSASGFNYEQYF.